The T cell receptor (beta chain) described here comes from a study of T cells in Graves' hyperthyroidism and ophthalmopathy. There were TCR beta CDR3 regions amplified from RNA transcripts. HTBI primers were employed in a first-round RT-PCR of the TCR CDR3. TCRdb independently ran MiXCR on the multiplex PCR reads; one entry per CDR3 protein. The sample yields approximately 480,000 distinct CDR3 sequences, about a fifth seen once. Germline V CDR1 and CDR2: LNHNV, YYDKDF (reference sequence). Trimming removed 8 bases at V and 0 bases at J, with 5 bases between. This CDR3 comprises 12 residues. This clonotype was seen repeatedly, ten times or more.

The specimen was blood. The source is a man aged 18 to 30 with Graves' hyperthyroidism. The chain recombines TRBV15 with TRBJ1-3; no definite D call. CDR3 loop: CATYLSGNTIYF. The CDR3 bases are TGTGCCACCTACCTCTCTGGAAACACCATATATTTT.